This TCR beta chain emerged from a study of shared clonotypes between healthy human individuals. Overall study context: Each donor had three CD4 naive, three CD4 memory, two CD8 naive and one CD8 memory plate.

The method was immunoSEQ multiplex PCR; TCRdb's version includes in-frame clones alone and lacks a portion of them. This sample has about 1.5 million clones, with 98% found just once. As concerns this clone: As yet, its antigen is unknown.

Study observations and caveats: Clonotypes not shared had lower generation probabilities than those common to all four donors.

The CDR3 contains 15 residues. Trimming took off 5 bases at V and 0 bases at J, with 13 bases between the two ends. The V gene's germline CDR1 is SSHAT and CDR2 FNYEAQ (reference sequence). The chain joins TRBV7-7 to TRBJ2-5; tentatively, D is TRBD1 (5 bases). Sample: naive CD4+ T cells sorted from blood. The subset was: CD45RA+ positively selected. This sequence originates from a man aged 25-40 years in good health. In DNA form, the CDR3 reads TGTGCCAGCAGCCAACAGGTCTCGTACCAAGAGACCCAGTACTTC. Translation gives CASSQQVSYQETQYF.